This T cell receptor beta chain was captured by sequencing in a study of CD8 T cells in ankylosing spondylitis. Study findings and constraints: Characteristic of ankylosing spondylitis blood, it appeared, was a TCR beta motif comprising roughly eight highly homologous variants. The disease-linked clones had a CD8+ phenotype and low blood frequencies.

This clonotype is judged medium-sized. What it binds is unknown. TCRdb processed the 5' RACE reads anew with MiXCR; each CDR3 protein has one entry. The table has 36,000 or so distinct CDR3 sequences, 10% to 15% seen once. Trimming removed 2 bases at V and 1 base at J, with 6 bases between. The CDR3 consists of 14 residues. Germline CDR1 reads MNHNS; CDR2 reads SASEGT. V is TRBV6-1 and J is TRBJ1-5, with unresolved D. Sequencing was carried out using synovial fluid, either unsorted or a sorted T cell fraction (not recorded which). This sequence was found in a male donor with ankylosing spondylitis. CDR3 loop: CASSERSSNQPQHF. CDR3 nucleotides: TGTGCCAGCAGTGAAAGATCGAGCAATCAGCCCCAGCATTTT.